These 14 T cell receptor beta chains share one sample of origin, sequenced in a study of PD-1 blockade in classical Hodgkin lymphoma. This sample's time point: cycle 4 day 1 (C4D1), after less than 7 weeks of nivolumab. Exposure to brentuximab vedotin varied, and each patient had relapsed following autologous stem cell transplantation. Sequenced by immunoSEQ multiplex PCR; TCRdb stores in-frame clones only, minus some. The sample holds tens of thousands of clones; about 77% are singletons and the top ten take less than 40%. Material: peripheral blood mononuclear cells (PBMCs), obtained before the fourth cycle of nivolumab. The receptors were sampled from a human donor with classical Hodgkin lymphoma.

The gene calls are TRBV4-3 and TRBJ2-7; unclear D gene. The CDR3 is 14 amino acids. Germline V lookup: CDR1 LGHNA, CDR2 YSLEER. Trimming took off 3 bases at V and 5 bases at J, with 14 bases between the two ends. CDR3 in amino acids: CASSQDPSLNEQYF. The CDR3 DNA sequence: TGCGCCAGCAGCCAGGACCCAAGTCTCAACGAGCAGTACTTC.

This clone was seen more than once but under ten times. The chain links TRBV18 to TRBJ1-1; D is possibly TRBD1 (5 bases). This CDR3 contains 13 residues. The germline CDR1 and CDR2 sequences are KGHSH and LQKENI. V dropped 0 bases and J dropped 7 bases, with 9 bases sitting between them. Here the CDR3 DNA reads TGTGCCAGCTCACCACCGTCGGGGGATGAAGCTTTCTTT. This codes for CASSPPSGDEAFF.

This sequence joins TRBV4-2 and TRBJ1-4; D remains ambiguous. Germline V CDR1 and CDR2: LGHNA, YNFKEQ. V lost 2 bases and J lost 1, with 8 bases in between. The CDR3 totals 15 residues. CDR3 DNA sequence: TGTGCCAGCAGCCAAAACAAGGGAACTAATGAAAAACTGTTTTTT. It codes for CASSQNKGTNEKLFF.

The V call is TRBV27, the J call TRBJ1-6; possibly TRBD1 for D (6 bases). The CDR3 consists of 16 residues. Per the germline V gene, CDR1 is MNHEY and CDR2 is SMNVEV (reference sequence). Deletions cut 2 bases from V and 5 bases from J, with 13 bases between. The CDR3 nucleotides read TGTGCCAGCAGTTTACCTACGGGGGCGGATAATTCACCCCTCCACTTT. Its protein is CASSLPTGADNSPLHF.

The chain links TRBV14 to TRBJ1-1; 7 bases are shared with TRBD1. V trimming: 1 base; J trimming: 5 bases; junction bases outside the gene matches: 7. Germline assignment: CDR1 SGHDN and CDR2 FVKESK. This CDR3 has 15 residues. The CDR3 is CASSQAVDRQTEAFF. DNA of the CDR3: TGTGCCAGCAGCCAAGCTGTGGACAGGCAGACTGAAGCTTTCTTT. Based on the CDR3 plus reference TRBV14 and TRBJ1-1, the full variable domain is EAGVTQFPSHSVIEKGQTVTLRCDPISGHDNLYWYRRVMGKEIKFLLHFVKESKQDESGMPNNRFLAERTGGTYSTLKVQPAELEDSGVYFCASSQAVDRQTEAFFGQGTRLTVV.

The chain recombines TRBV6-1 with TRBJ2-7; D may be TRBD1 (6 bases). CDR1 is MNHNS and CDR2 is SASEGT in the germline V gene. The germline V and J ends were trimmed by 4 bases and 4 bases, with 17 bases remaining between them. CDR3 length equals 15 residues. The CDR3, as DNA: TGTGCCAGCAGTGCTCTAAACAGGGCTGGATACGAGCAGTACTTC. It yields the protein CASSALNRAGYEQYF.

CDR3 nucleotides: TGTGCCAGCAGCTTAGTAGGTCTCGGGTCTGAAAAACTGTTTTTT. It translates to CASSLVGLGSEKLFF. This chain joins TRBV7-9 and TRBJ1-4; no firm D call. The ends were cut back, 1 base at V and 7 bases at J, with 13 bases in the middle. Germline loops: CDR1 SEHNR, CDR2 FQNEAQ (reference sequence). The CDR3 runs to 15 residues. Variable domain in full (rest from reference TRBV7-9 and TRBJ1-4): DTGVSQNPRHKITKRGQNVTFRCDPISEHNRLYWYRQTLGQGPEFLTYFQNEAQLEKSRLLSDRFSAERPKGSFSTLEIQRTEQGDSAMYLCASSLVGLGSEKLFFGSGTQLSVL.

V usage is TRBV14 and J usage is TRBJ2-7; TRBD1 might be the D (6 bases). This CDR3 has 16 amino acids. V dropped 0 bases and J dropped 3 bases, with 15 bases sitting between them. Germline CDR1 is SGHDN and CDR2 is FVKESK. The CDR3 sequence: CASSQDGWTDIYEQYF. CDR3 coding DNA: TGTGCCAGCAGCCAAGATGGTTGGACAGATATCTACGAGCAGTACTTC.

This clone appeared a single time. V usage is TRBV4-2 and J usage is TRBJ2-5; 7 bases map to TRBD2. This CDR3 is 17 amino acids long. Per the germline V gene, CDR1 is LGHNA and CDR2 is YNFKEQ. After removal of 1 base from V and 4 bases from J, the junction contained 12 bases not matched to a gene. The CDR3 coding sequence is TGTGCCAGCAGCCAAGCGGGCGCTAGCGGACGTCGAGAGACCCAGTACTTC. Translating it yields CASSQAGASGRRETQYF.

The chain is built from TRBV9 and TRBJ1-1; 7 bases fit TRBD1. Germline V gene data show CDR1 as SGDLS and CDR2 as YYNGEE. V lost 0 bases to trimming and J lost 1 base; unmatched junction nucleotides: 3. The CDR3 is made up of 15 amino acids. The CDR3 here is CASSVGGQTNTEAFF. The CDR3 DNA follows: TGTGCCAGCAGCGTAGGGGGACAGACGAACACTGAAGCTTTCTTT.

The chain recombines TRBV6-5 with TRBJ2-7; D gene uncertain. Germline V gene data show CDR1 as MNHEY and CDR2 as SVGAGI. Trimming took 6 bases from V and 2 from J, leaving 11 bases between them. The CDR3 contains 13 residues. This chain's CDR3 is CASRKTHTYEQYF. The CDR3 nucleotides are TGTGCCAGCAGAAAGACACATACCTACGAGCAGTACTTC.

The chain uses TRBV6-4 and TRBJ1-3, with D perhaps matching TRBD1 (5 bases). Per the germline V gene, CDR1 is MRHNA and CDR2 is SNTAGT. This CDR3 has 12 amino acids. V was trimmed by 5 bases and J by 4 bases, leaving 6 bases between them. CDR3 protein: CASSPGGNTIYF. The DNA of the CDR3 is TGTGCCAGCAGTCCAGGGGGAAACACCATATATTTT.

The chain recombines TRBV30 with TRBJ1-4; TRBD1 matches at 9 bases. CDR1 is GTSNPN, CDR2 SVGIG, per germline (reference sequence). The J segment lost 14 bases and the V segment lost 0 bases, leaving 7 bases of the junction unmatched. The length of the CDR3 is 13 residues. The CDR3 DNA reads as TGTGCCTGGAGTGTAGGGGGACAGGGTGTGCTGTTTTTT. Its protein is CAWSVGGQGVLFF.

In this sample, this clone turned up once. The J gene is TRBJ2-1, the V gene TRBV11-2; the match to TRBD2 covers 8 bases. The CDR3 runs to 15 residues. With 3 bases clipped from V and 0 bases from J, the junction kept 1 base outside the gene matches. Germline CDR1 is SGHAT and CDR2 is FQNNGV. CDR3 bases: TGTGCCAGCAGCTTTGGACTAGCCTCCTACAATGAGCAGTTCTTC. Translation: CASSFGLASYNEQFF.